These 14 T cell receptor beta chains came from one sample sequenced in a study of yellow fever vaccine responses in identical twins. TCRdb fed the RT-PCR reads into MiXCR, producing one record per CDR3 protein. The repertoire holds about 3,600 distinct CDR3 sequences, with around 73% as singletons. The specimen was T cells from blood (PBMCs), unsorted or a sorted subset (not recorded which), collected before or after yellow fever vaccination (not recorded which). These receptors came from a woman under 30 who received the yellow fever vaccine.

This clonotype was found once. The chain has TRBV6-1 and TRBJ1-4; TRBD1 agrees at 7 bases. There are 15 residues in the CDR3. Germline CDR1 is MNHNS and CDR2 is SASEGT. V trimming: 4 bases; J trimming: 4 bases; junction bases outside the gene matches: 6. The CDR3, as DNA: TGTGCCAGCAGTGCCCGACAGGGCTTTAATGAAAAACTGTTTTTT. It yields the protein CASSARQGFNEKLFF.

The table lists this clonotype with a few counts. V gene TRBV11-2 combines with J gene TRBJ1-2; possible D gene TRBD1, 5 bases. V lost 5 bases and J 3 bases, leaving 19 bases between the germline ends. Germline V gives CDR1 SGHAT, CDR2 FQNNGV. The CDR3 extends over 16 amino acids. CDR3 loop: CASSPRGRAFDYGYTF. For the CDR3, the DNA is TGTGCCAGCAGCCCTAGGGGCAGGGCTTTTGACTATGGCTACACCTTC.

The chain is built from TRBV11-3 and TRBJ2-3; D is unclear. The CDR3 totals 16 residues. The germline V gene has CDR1 SGHNT and CDR2 YENEEA. The V end lost 5 bases, the J end lost 3 bases, and 18 bases lay between the germline ends. The CDR3 nucleotides read TGTGCCAGCAGCGAAACAGCCCTCCGTGGGACAGATACGCAGTATTTT. Amino acid sequence: CASSETALRGTDTQYF.

This clonotype showed up just a few times. J is TRBJ2-2 and V is TRBV15; D not resolved. CDR3 length equals 14 residues. In germline, CDR1 is LNHNV, CDR2 YYDKDF (reference sequence). Trimming stripped 3 bases from V and 1 base from J, with 6 bases between. In nucleotides, the CDR3 is TGTGCCACCAGCAGGTGGGGGAACACCGGGGAGCTGTTTTTT. Its protein product is CATSRWGNTGELFF.

This clonotype occurred once. The V call is TRBV20-1, the J call TRBJ2-7; D assignment may be TRBD1 or TRBD2 (5 bases each). This CDR3 region has 14 residues. CDR1 is DFQATT, CDR2 SNEGSKA, per germline (reference sequence). V shed 5 bases and J shed 3 bases, with 17 bases lying between them. The CDR3 spells CSAPGALTYYEQYF. The CDR3, as DNA: TGCAGTGCTCCCGGGGCCCTTACATACTACGAGCAGTACTTC.

The rearrangement joins TRBV27 to TRBJ2-6; D is unresolved. This CDR3 spans 13 amino acids. Trimming stripped 8 bases from V and 9 bases from J, with 14 bases between. The germline CDR1 and CDR2 sequences are MNHEY and SMNVEV (reference sequence). In nucleotides, the CDR3 is TGTGCCAGCGGGCTACGGGTGATCAACGTCCTGACTTTC. It codes for CASGLRVINVLTF.

The chain combines TRBV2 with TRBJ2-7; D ambiguous. Germline lookup yields CDR1 SNHLY and CDR2 FYNNEI. CDR3 length equals 10 residues. Deletions cut 6 bases from V and 4 bases from J, with 4 bases between. The CDR3, as DNA: TGTGCCAGCAGGGGGTACGAGCAGTACTTC. Encoded protein: CASRGYEQYF. Combining the CDR3 with reference TRBV2 and TRBJ2-7 gives the whole variable domain EPEVTQTPSHQVTQMGQEVILRCVPISNHLYFYWYRQILGQKVEFLVSFYNNEISEKSEIFDDQFSVERPDGSNFTLKIRSTKLEDSAMYFCASRGYEQYFGPGTRLTVT.

The CDR3 nucleotides read TGTGCCAGCAGCTTAAGGCCGGGAACCTACGAGCAGTACTTC. Its protein product is CASSLRPGTYEQYF. The chain uses TRBV7-3 and TRBJ2-7, with D possibly matching TRBD2 (5 bases). In germline, CDR1 is SGHTA, CDR2 FQGTGA. V was clipped by 1 base and J by 2 bases, with 9 bases between them. CDR3 length: 14 amino acids.

This sequence joins TRBV20-1 and TRBJ2-1; D uncertain. Between the trimmed V and J ends, which lost 5 bases and 7 bases, there was a span of 15 bases. The CDR3 totals 13 residues. The germline V gene has CDR1 DFQATT and CDR2 SNEGSKA (reference sequence). The CDR3 DNA is TGCAGTGCTTCGGCCCGGGTCATGAATGAGCAGTTCTTC. Its translation is CSASARVMNEQFF.

The chain carries TRBV10-1 and TRBJ1-5; D remains ambiguous. Trimming took off 9 bases at V and 0 bases at J, with 12 bases between the two ends. The V gene's germline CDR1 is WNHNN and CDR2 SYGVQD (reference sequence). The CDR3 runs 14 residues. CDR3: CASHPVFSNQPQHF. The CDR3 DNA reads as TGCGCCAGTCACCCGGTATTTAGCAATCAGCCCCAGCATTTT.

The chain combines TRBV15 with TRBJ1-1, with D uncertain. Trimming removed 0 bases from V and 1 base from J, with 9 bases in between. Germline CDR1 and CDR2: LNHNV and YYDKDF (reference sequence). The CDR3 runs to 15 residues. CDR3: CATSRDRASNTEAFF. The CDR3 DNA reads as TGTGCCACCAGCAGAGATCGGGCCTCGAACACTGAAGCTTTCTTT.

The V gene is TRBV11-2, the J gene TRBJ2-1, with no clear D. V was shortened by 0 bases and J by 0 bases, with 3 bases between the two germline ends. In germline, CDR1 is SGHAT, CDR2 FQNNGV. The CDR3 extends over 14 amino acids. CDR3 loop: CASSLDSSYNEQFF. The CDR3 DNA follows: TGTGCCAGCAGCTTAGATAGCTCCTACAATGAGCAGTTCTTC. The variable domain in full, with the rest retrieved from reference TRBV11-2 and TRBJ2-1, is EAGVAQSPRYKIIEKRQSVAFWCNPISGHATLYWYQQILGQGPKLLIQFQNNGVVDDSQLPKDRFSAERLKGVDSTLKIQPAKLEDSAVYLCASSLDSSYNEQFFGPGTRLTVL.

This chain connects TRBV11-1 to TRBJ2-7; 12 bases line up with TRBD2. The CDR3 is 17 residues long. Germline CDR1 is SGHAT and CDR2 is FQDESV (reference sequence). Germline trimming cut 1 base from V and 4 bases from J; bases unmatched to any gene: 8. The CDR3 is CASSLGGLAGGPYEQYF. CDR3 in DNA: TGTGCCAGCAGCTTAGGCGGCCTAGCGGGAGGGCCGTACGAGCAGTACTTC.

This clonotype was observed a single time. The genes are TRBV11-1 and TRBJ2-7; D unclear. Germline V CDR1 and CDR2: SGHAT, FQDESV (reference sequence). V lost 5 bases and J 0 bases, leaving 8 bases between the germline ends. The CDR3 has 13 residues. The CDR3 DNA sequence: TGTGCCAGCAGCCCGCCGAGCTCCTACGAGCAGTACTTC. Translation gives CASSPPSSYEQYF. The full variable domain, rest sourced from reference TRBV11-1 and TRBJ2-7, is EAEVAQSPRYKITEKSQAVAFWCDPISGHATLYWYRQILGQGPELLVQFQDESVVDDSQLPKDRFSAERLKGVDSTLKIQPAELGDSAMYLCASSPPSSYEQYFGPGTRLTVT.